This T cell receptor (beta chain) was identified in a study of OX40 agonist ivuxolimab in advanced cancers. Findings of the study overall: At 0.1-3.0 mg/kg, partial responders had clonal expansion among the lowest observed. CD4+ and CD8+ blood T cells expanded clonally by week 6 at 0.1 to 3.0 mg/kg.

Libraries were prepared by immunoSEQ multiplex PCR; TCRdb keeps only in-frame clonotypes and omits some of them. Among 95,000 to 100,000 clones, around 94% were seen once, and the ten largest hold roughly 0.26%. V was clipped by 8 bases and J by 0 bases, with 13 bases between them. This CDR3 is 14 amino acids long. Germline loops: CDR1 SEHNR, CDR2 FQNEAQ (reference sequence). Blood was sampled at baseline, cycle 4 day 1, and cycle 7 day 1. A remark on this clone: The antigen is undetermined.

The chain has TRBV7-9 and TRBJ1-2; D is unresolved. The sequenced sample was CD4+ or CD8+ T cells sorted from blood, obtained in a trial of the OX40 agonist ivuxolimab. This sequence originates from an adult with an advanced solid tumor such as melanoma, head and neck, liver or kidney cancer. The CDR3 spells CASPSGTTNYGYTF. The CDR3 DNA is TGTGCCAGCCCCTCCGGAACTACTAACTATGGCTACACCTTC.